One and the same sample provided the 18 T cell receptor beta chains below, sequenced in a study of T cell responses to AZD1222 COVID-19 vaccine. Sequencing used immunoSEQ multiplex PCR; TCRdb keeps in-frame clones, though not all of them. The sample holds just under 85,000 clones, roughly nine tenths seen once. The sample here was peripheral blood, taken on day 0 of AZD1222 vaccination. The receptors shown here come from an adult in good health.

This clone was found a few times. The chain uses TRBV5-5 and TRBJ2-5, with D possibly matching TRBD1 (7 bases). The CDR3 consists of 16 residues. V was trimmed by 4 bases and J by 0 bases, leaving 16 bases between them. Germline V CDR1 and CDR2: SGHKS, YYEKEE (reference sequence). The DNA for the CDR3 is TGTGCCAGCAGCATCAGGGGGGATCCCCACCAAGAGACCCAGTACTTC. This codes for CASSIRGDPHQETQYF. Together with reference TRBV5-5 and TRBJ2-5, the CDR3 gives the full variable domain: DAGVTQSPTHLIKTRGQQVTLRCSPISGHKSVSWYQQVLGQGPQFIFQYYEKEERGRGNFPDRFSARQFPNYSSELNVNALLLGDSALYLCASSIRGDPHQETQYFGPGTRLLVL.

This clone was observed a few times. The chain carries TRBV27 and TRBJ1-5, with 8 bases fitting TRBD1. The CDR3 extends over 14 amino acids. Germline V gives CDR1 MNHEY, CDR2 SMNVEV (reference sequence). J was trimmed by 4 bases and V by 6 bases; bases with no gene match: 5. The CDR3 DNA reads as TGTGCCAGCAGGGCCCAGGGGGCAAATCAGCCCCAGCATTTT. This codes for CASRAQGANQPQHF.

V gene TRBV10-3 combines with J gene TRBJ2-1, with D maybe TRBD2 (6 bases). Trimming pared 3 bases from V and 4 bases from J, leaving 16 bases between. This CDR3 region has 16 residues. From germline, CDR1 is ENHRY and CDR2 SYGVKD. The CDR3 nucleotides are TGTGCCATCAGTGACCCCGCGGCGGGAAAGTACAATGAGCAGTTCTTC. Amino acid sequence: CAISDPAAGKYNEQFF.

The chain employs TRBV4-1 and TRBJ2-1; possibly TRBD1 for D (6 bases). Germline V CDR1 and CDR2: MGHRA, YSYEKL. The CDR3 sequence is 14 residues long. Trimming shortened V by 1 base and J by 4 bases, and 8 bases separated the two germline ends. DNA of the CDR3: TGCGCCAGCAGCCAAGCGGACAGATACAATGAGCAGTTCTTC. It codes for CASSQADRYNEQFF.

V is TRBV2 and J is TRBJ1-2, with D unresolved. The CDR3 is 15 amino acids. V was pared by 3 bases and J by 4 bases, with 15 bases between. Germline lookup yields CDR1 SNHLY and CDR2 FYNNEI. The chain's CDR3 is CASSDPSLRVYGYTF. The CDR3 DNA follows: TGTGCCAGCAGTGACCCCTCACTCCGGGTCTATGGCTACACCTTC. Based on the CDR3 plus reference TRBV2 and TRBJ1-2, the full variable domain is EPEVTQTPSHQVTQMGQEVILRCVPISNHLYFYWYRQILGQKVEFLVSFYNNEISEKSEIFDDQFSVERPDGSNFTLKIRSTKLEDSAMYFCASSDPSLRVYGYTFGSGTRLTVV.

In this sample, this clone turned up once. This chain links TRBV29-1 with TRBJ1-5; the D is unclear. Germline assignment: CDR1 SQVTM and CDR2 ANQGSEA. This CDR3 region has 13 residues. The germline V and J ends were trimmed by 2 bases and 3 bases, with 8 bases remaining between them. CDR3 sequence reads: CSVESQANQPQHF. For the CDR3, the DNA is TGCAGCGTTGAATCGCAGGCCAATCAGCCCCAGCATTTT.

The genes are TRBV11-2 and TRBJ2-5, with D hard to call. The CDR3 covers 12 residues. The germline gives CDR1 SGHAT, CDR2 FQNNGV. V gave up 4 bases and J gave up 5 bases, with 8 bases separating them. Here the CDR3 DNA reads TGTGCCAGCAGCTCCTCCGGGGAGACCCAGTACTTC. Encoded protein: CASSSSGETQYF.

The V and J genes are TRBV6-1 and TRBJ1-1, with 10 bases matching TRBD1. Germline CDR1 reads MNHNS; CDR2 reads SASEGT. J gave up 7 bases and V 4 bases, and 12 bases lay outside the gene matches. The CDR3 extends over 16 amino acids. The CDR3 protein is CASSASPGQGLFEAFF. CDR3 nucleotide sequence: TGTGCCAGCAGTGCATCCCCGGGACAGGGGCTCTTTGAAGCTTTCTTT.

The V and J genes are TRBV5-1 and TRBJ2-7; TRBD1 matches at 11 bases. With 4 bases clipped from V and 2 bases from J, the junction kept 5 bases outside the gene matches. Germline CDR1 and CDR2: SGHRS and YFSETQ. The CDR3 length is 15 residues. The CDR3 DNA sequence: TGCGCCAGCAGCCCCGGGACAGGGGGTCCCTACGAGCAGTACTTC. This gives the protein CASSPGTGGPYEQYF.

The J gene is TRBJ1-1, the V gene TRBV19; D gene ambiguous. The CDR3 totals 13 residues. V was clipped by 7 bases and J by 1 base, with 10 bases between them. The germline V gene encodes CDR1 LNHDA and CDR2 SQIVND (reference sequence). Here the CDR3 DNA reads TGTGCCAGTACCCAAATAGGGAACACTGAAGCTTTCTTT. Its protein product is CASTQIGNTEAFF.

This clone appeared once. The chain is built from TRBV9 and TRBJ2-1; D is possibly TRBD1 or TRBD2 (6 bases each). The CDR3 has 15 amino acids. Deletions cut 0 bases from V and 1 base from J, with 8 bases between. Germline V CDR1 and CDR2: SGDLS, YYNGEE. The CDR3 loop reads CASSVAGASYNEQFF. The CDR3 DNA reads TGTGCCAGCAGCGTAGCGGGGGCGTCCTACAATGAGCAGTTCTTC.

The CDR3 protein is CASSEPDRGQKNYGYTF. The CDR3 nucleotides read TGTGCCAGCAGCGAGCCCGACAGGGGGCAGAAGAACTATGGCTACACCTTC. The V gene is TRBV9, the J gene TRBJ1-2; 10 bases align to TRBD1. Germline lookup yields CDR1 SGDLS and CDR2 YYNGEE. CDR3 length: 17 residues. The V and J ends lost 3 bases and 2 bases, in that order; junction bases with no gene match: 10. Filled out from reference TRBV9 and TRBJ1-2, the complete variable domain reads DSGVTQTPKHLITATGQRVTLRCSPRSGDLSVYWYQQSLDQGLQFLIQYYNGEERAKGNILERFSAQQFPDLHSELNLSSLELGDSALYFCASSEPDRGQKNYGYTFGSGTRLTVV.

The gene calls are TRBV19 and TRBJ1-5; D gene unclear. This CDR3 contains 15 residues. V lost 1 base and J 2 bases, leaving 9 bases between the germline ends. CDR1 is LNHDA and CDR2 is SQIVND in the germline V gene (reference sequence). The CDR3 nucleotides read TGTGCCAGTAGTATAGGGGCAGTACGCAATCAGCCCCAGCATTTT. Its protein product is CASSIGAVRNQPQHF.

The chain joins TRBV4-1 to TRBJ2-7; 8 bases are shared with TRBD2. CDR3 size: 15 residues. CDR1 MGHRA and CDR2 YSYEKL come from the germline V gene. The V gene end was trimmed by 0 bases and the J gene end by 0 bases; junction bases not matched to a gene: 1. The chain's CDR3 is CASSQEGTSSYEQYF. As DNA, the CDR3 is TGCGCCAGCAGCCAAGAGGGGACTAGCTCCTACGAGCAGTACTTC.

This CDR3 reads CASSHGQPQHF. DNA of the CDR3: TGTGCCAGTAGTCACGGTCAGCCCCAGCATTTT. This chain uses TRBV19 with TRBJ1-5; D remains unclear. This CDR3 has 11 residues. The V gene lost 5 bases and the J gene lost 6 bases, with 5 bases spanning the gap. Per the germline V gene, CDR1 is LNHDA and CDR2 is SQIVND (reference sequence).

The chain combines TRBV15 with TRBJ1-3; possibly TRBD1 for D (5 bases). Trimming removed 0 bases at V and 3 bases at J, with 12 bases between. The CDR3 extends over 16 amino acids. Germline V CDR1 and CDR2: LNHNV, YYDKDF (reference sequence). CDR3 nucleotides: TGTGCCACCAGCAGAGATTTTGCAGGGAATGGAAACACCATATATTTT. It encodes CATSRDFAGNGNTIYF.

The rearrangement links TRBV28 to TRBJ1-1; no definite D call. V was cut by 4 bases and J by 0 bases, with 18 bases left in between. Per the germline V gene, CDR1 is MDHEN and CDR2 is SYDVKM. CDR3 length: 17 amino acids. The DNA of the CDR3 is TGTGCCAGCAGTTCAATTACTATCCAGGAGATGAACACTGAAGCTTTCTTT. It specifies CASSSITIQEMNTEAFF.

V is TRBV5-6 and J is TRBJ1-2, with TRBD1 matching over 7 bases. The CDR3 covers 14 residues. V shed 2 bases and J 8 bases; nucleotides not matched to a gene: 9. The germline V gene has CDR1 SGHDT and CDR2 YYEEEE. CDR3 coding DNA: TGTGCCAGCAGCTTAAGGACAGGCCCTTTGGGCTACACCTTC. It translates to CASSLRTGPLGYTF. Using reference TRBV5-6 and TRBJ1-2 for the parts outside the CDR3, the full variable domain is DAGVTQSPTHLIKTRGQQVTLRCSPKSGHDTVSWYQQALGQGPQFIFQYYEEEERQRGNFPDRFSGHQFPNYSSELNVNALLLGDSALYLCASSLRTGPLGYTFGSGTRLTVV.